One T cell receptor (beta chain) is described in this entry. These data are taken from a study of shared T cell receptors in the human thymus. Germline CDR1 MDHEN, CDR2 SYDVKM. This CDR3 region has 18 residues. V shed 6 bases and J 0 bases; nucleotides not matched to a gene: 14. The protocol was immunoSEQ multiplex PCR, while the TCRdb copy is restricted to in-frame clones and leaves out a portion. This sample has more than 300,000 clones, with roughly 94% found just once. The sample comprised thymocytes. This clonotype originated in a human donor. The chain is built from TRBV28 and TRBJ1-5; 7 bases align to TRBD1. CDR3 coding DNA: TGTGCCAGCAGATCTCGGGACAGAAGTGATTATAGCAATCAGCCCCAGCATTTT. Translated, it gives CASRSRDRSDYSNQPQHF.